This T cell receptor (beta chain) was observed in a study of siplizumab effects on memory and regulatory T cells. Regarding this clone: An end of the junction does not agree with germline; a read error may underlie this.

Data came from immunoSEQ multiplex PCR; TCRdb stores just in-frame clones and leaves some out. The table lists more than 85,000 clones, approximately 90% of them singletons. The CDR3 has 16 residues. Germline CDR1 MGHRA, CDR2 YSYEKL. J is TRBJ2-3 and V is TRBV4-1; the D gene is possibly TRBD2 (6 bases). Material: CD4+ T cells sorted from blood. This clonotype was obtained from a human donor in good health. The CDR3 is CANSQGRRDYRDTQYF. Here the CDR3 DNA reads TGCGCCAACAGCCAAGGACGGCGGGATTATAGAGATACGCAGTATTTT.